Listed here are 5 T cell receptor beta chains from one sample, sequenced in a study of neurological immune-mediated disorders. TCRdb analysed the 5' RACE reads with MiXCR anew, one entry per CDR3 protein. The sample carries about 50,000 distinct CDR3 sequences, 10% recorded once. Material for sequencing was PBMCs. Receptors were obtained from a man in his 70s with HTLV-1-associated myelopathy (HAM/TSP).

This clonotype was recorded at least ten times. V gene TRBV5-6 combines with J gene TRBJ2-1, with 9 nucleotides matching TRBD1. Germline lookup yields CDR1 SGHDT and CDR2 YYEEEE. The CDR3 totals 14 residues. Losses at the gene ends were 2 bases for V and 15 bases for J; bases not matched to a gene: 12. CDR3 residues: CASSLAPTGTGWFF. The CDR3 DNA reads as TGTGCCAGCAGCTTAGCTCCTACCGGGACAGGGTGGTTCTTC.

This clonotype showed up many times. This CDR3 reads CASRLGGAGSSYNEQFF. The DNA for the CDR3 is TGTGCCAGCAGGTTGGGGGGAGCGGGTAGCTCCTACAATGAGCAGTTCTTC. The chain combines TRBV28 with TRBJ2-1, with TRBD2 as a possible D gene (6 bases). V was pared by 6 bases and J by 0 bases, with 18 bases between. Germline CDR1 is MDHEN and CDR2 is SYDVKM. This CDR3 has 17 residues.

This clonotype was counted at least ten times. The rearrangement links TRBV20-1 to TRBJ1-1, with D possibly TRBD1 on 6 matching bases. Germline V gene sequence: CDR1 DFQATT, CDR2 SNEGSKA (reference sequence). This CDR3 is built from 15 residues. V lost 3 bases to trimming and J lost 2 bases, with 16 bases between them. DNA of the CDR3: TGCAGTGCTAGTGCTACAGGGCAAGGAAACACTGAAGCTTTCTTT. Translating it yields CSASATGQGNTEAFF.

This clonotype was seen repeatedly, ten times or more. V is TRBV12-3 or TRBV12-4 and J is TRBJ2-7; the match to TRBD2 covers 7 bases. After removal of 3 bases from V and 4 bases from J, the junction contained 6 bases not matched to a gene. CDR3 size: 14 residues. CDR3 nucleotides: TGTGCCAGCAGTTTGCCAGCGGGATCATACGAGCAGTACTTC. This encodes CASSLPAGSYEQYF.

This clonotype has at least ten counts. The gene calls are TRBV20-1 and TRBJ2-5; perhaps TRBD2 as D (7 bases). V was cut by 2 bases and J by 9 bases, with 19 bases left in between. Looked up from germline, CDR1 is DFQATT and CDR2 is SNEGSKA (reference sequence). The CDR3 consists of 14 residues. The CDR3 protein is CSARKGQGGEAQYF. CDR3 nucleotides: TGCAGTGCTAGAAAGGGACAAGGGGGGGAGGCCCAGTACTTC.